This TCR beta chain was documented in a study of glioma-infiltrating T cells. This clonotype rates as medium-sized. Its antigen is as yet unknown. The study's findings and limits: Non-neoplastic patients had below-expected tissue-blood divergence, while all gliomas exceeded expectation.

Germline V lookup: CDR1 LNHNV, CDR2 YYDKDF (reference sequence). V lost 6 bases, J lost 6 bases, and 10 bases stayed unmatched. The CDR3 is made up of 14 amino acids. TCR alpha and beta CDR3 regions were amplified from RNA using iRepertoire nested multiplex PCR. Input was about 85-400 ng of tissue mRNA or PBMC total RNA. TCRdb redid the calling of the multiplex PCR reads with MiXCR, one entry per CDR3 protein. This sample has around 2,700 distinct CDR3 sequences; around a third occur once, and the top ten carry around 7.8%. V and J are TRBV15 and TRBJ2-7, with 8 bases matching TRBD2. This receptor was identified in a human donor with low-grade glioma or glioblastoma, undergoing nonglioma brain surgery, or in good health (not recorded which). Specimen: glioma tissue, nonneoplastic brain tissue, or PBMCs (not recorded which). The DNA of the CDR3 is TGTGCCACCAGTCCCTGGACTAGCCCGGCCGAGCAGTACTTC. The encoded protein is CATSPWTSPAEQYF. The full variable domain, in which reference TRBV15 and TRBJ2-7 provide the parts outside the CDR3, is DAMVIQNPRYQVTQFGKPVTLSCSQTLNHNVMYWYQQKSSQAPKLLFHYYDKDFNNEADTPDNFQSRRPNTSFCFLDIRSPGLGDTAMYLCATSPWTSPAEQYFGPGTRLTVT.